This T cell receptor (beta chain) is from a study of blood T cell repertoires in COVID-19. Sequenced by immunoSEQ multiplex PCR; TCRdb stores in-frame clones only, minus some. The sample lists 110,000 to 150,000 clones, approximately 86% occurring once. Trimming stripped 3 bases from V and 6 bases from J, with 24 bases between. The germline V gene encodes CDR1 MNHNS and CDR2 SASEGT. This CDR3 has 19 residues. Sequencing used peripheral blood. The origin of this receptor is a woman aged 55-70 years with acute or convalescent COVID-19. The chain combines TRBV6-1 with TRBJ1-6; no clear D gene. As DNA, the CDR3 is TGTGCCAGCAGTGACCAAAACCAACACACGATCCAACCTAATTCACCCCTCCACTTT. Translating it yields CASSDQNQHTIQPNSPLHF.